Listed below are T cell receptor beta chains from one sample, sequenced in a study of blood T cell repertoires in COVID-19. TCRdb's copy holds only in-frame clones and misses some; the assay was immunoSEQ multiplex PCR. The sample records approximately 400,000 clones, approximately 88% being singletons. Sequenced input: peripheral blood. These TCRs come from a woman aged 45-65 years with COVID-19, enrolled during active disease. Each CDR3 is given with its conserved first and last residue. Each record gives: D gene, V gene, clone size, J gene, CDR3 protein, CDR3 DNA. D genes are given only for firm matches. Rows may omit the clone size; those that give it use once, few, many or a size class.

D: NA; V: TRBV10-1; size: few; J: TRBJ2-1; CDR3: CASSAAVAAGNEQFF; DNA: TGCGCCAGCAGCGCAGCTGTAGCAGCCGGGAATGAGCAGTTCTTC
D: TRBD1; V: TRBV9; size: NA; J: TRBJ1-6; CDR3: CASSEGQGTSPLHF; DNA: TGTGCCAGCAGCGAGGGACAGGGTACTTCACCCCTCCACTTT
D: TRBD1; V: TRBV4-1; size: NA; J: TRBJ1-2; CDR3: CASSQDNRGAFYGYTF; DNA: TGCGCCAGCAGCCAAGATAACAGGGGTGCTTTCTATGGCTACACCTTC
D: NA; V: TRBV28; size: NA; J: TRBJ1-5; CDR3: CASSPLRGVQVAQPQHF; DNA: TGTGCCAGCAGTCCCCTCCGGGGGGTTCAAGTCGCTCAGCCCCAGCATTTT
D: NA; V: TRBV2; size: NA; J: TRBJ1-1; CDR3: CASSDSGTRGTEAFF; DNA: TGTGCCAGCAGTGACTCGGGGACACGGGGCACTGAAGCTTTCTTT
D: NA; V: TRBV5-5; size: NA; J: TRBJ2-1; CDR3: CASSLSEGVKYNEQFF; DNA: TGTGCCAGCAGCTTGTCTGAGGGCGTAAAATACAATGAGCAGTTCTTC
D: NA; V: TRBV15; size: NA; J: TRBJ2-3; CDR3: CATSPYGDTQYF; DNA: TGTGCCACCAGTCCCTACGGAGATACGCAGTATTTT
D: NA; V: TRBV11-2; size: NA; J: TRBJ1-2; CDR3: CASSLAARAIDGYTF; DNA: TGTGCCAGCAGCTTAGCGGCCAGGGCAATTGATGGCTACACCTTC
D: NA; V: TRBV19; size: NA; J: TRBJ2-3; CDR3: CASRGALGGLPDTQYF; DNA: TGTGCCAGTAGGGGGGCACTTGGGGGCCTCCCAGATACGCAGTATTTT
D: TRBD2; V: TRBV28; size: NA; J: TRBJ2-1; CDR3: CASSPSGRGGHEQFF; DNA: TGTGCCAGCAGTCCCTCAGGGCGGGGGGGGCATGAGCAGTTCTTC
D: TRBD1; V: TRBV24-1; size: NA; J: TRBJ2-5; CDR3: CATSDRQGGKETQYF; DNA: TGTGCCACCAGTGATCGACAGGGGGGAAAAGAGACCCAGTACTTC
D: NA; V: TRBV10-2; size: NA; J: TRBJ2-1; CDR3: CASSESKKGGHEQFF; DNA: TGCGCCAGCAGTGAGTCGAAAAAAGGCGGGCATGAGCAGTTCTTC
D: NA; V: TRBV11-1; size: once; J: TRBJ2-1; CDR3: CASSGGYNEQFF; DNA: TGTGCCAGCAGCGGGGGCTATAATGAGCAGTTCTTC
D: TRBD1; V: TRBV7-2; size: NA; J: TRBJ1-2; CDR3: CASSLDRGQAYGYTF; DNA: TGTGCCAGCAGCTTAGACCGAGGACAGGCCTATGGCTACACCTTC
D: TRBD1; V: TRBV5-1; size: few; J: TRBJ2-3; CDR3: CASSQNSIGQGTDTQYF; DNA: TGCGCCAGCAGCCAGAACAGTATCGGACAGGGCACAGATACGCAGTATTTT
D: NA; V: TRBV15; size: NA; J: TRBJ2-3; CDR3: CATSILRAVTDTQYF; DNA: TGTGCCACCAGCATATTGAGGGCAGTCACAGATACGCAGTATTTT
D: NA; V: TRBV7-2; size: NA; J: TRBJ2-5; CDR3: CASSLANRETQYF; DNA: TGTGCCAGCAGCTTAGCCAACAGGGAGACCCAGTACTTC
D: NA; V: TRBV6-5; size: NA; J: TRBJ1-2; CDR3: CASSYRGTLYTF; DNA: TGTGCCAGCAGTTATAGGGGGACACTCTACACCTTC
D: NA; V: TRBV28; size: NA; J: TRBJ1-3; CDR3: CASSLSPHSGNTIYF; DNA: TGTGCCAGCAGTTTATCCCCCCACTCTGGAAACACCATATATTTT
D: TRBD1; V: TRBV7-9; size: NA; J: TRBJ1-1; CDR3: CASSGPGQGIAFF; DNA: TGTGCCAGCAGCGGACCGGGACAGGGAATAGCTTTCTTT
D: TRBD1; V: TRBV25-1; size: NA; J: TRBJ1-1; CDR3: CASGTGHSFTEAFF; DNA: TGTGCCAGTGGGACAGGGCATAGTTTCACTGAAGCTTTCTTT
D: NA; V: TRBV30; size: NA; J: TRBJ1-2; CDR3: CAWREGEGGYTF; DNA: TGTGCCTGGAGGGAAGGGGAGGGTGGCTACACCTTC
D: NA; V: TRBV10-1; size: NA; J: TRBJ2-7; CDR3: CASSDHQGIEQYF; DNA: TGCGCCAGCAGCGACCACCAGGGTATCGAGCAGTACTTC
D: NA; V: TRBV28; size: NA; J: TRBJ1-2; CDR3: CASSLFGGANYGYTF; DNA: TGTGCCAGCAGTCTGTTTGGAGGGGCCAACTATGGCTACACCTTC
D: TRBD1; V: TRBV30; size: NA; J: TRBJ1-1; CDR3: CAWSVNRGKAFF; DNA: TGTGCCTGGAGTGTGAACAGGGGAAAAGCTTTCTTT
D: NA; V: TRBV5-1; size: NA; J: TRBJ1-4; CDR3: CASSPTGVGSEKLFF; DNA: TGCGCCAGCAGCCCCACAGGAGTAGGGTCCGAAAAACTGTTTTTT
D: NA; V: TRBV14; size: NA; J: TRBJ1-1; CDR3: CASSPYDRNTEAFF; DNA: TGTGCCAGCAGCCCCTACGACAGGAACACTGAAGCTTTCTTT
D: NA; V: TRBV9; size: NA; J: TRBJ1-3; CDR3: CASSPRTVYTSSGNTIYF; DNA: TGTGCCAGCAGCCCCCGGACAGTATACACGAGCTCTGGAAACACCATATATTTT
D: NA; V: TRBV30; size: NA; J: TRBJ1-1; CDR3: CAWSGGSSTEAFF; DNA: TGTGCCTGGAGTGGAGGGTCTTCCACTGAAGCTTTCTTT
D: NA; V: TRBV5-1; size: once; J: TRBJ1-1; CDR3: CASAHSDRVNTEAFF; DNA: TGCGCCAGCGCCCACTCGGACAGAGTGAACACTGAAGCTTTCTTT
D: TRBD2; V: TRBV4-2; size: NA; J: TRBJ2-1; CDR3: CASSQGLAGGTYNEQFF; DNA: TGTGCCAGCAGCCAAGGGTTAGCGGGGGGCACCTACAATGAGCAGTTCTTC
D: NA; V: TRBV5-1; size: NA; J: TRBJ2-1; CDR3: CASSWALRGEQFF; DNA: TGCGCCAGCAGTTGGGCCCTCAGGGGAGAGCAGTTCTTC
D: TRBD1; V: TRBV27; size: NA; J: TRBJ2-7; CDR3: CASGTSGQGSSYEQYF; DNA: TGTGCCAGCGGAACTTCGGGACAGGGGAGCTCCTACGAGCAGTACTTC
D: NA; V: TRBV7-3; size: NA; J: TRBJ1-4; CDR3: CASVRGLGVFF; DNA: TGTGCCAGCGTCAGGGGCTTAGGAGTGTTTTTT
D: TRBD1; V: TRBV7-9; size: NA; J: TRBJ1-2; CDR3: CASSLSRGAYGYTF; DNA: TGTGCCAGCAGCTTAAGCAGGGGGGCATATGGCTACACCTTC
D: TRBD1; V: TRBV30; size: NA; J: TRBJ1-6; CDR3: CAWGGQGGSPLHF; DNA: TGTGCCTGGGGGGGACAGGGAGGGTCACCCCTCCACTTT
D: NA; V: TRBV30; size: NA; J: TRBJ1-2; CDR3: CAWSIGMGPFGYTF; DNA: TGTGCCTGGAGTATTGGCATGGGCCCTTTTGGCTACACCTTC
D: TRBD2; V: TRBV7-9; size: NA; J: TRBJ2-1; CDR3: CASSPLERGFYNEQFF; DNA: TGTGCCAGCAGCCCCTTGGAGCGGGGTTTTTACAATGAGCAGTTCTTC
D: TRBD1; V: TRBV3-1/TRBV3-2; size: NA; J: TRBJ2-5; CDR3: CASSQDPLGTGTQETQYF; DNA: TGTGCCAGCAGCCAAGATCCCTTAGGGACAGGGACCCAAGAGACCCAGTACTTC
D: NA; V: TRBV27; size: once; J: TRBJ2-2; CDR3: CASSPWTAANTGELFF; DNA: TGTGCCAGCAGTCCCTGGACAGCCGCGAACACCGGGGAGCTGTTTTTT
D: TRBD1; V: TRBV10-2; size: once; J: TRBJ2-7; CDR3: CAIRQGAGEQYF; DNA: TGCGCCATCCGACAGGGGGCGGGTGAGCAGTACTTC
D: NA; V: TRBV19; size: few; J: TRBJ2-2; CDR3: CASKDPREAGELFF; DNA: TGTGCCAGTAAGGACCCAAGGGAGGCCGGGGAGCTGTTTTTT
D: NA; V: TRBV7-2; size: NA; J: TRBJ1-6; CDR3: CASSLVARVAQSPLHF; DNA: TGTGCCAGCAGCTTAGTGGCCAGGGTGGCGCAATCACCCCTCCACTTT
D: NA; V: TRBV29-1; size: NA; J: TRBJ1-1; CDR3: CSARGNTEAFF; DNA: TGCAGCGCCAGGGGTAACACTGAAGCTTTCTTT
D: TRBD2; V: TRBV7-6; size: NA; J: TRBJ2-1; CDR3: CASSFNSGGYNEQFF; DNA: TGTGCCAGCAGCTTTAACAGCGGGGGGTACAATGAGCAGTTCTTC
D: NA; V: TRBV25-1; size: few; J: TRBJ1-4; CDR3: CASRGEKLFF; DNA: TGTGCCAGTCGCGGAGAAAAACTGTTTTTT
D: NA; V: TRBV6-6; size: NA; J: TRBJ1-1; CDR3: CASGIVGTGEAFF; DNA: TGTGCCAGCGGAATAGTGGGGACTGGTGAAGCTTTCTTT
D: NA; V: TRBV30; size: many; J: TRBJ2-2; CDR3: CAWSPRRGGVYTGELFF; DNA: TGTGCCTGGAGCCCTAGGAGGGGGGGAGTATACACCGGGGAGCTGTTTTTT
D: TRBD1; V: TRBV11-2; size: NA; J: TRBJ2-7; CDR3: CASSLGTGPYEQYF; DNA: TGTGCCAGCAGCTTAGGGACAGGGCCTTACGAGCAGTACTTC
D: NA; V: TRBV9; size: NA; J: TRBJ1-1; CDR3: CVTVGEAFF; DNA: TGTGTCACAGTCGGCGAAGCTTTCTTT
D: NA; V: TRBV5-4; size: once; J: TRBJ2-1; CDR3: CASSLFGGGAYNEQFF; DNA: TGTGCCAGCAGCTTGTTCGGCGGGGGCGCCTACAATGAGCAGTTCTTC
D: TRBD1; V: TRBV27; size: NA; J: TRBJ2-7; CDR3: CASQDRGRSEQYF; DNA: TGTGCCAGCCAAGACAGGGGTCGTTCCGAGCAGTACTTC
D: NA; V: TRBV9; size: NA; J: TRBJ1-1; CDR3: CASSALTSTEAFF; DNA: TGTGCCAGCAGCGCCCTCACGAGCACTGAAGCTTTCTTT
D: TRBD1; V: TRBV2; size: NA; J: TRBJ1-2; CDR3: CASSEAFQGAYGYTF; DNA: TGTGCCAGCAGTGAGGCTTTCCAGGGGGCCTATGGCTACACCTTC
D: TRBD1; V: TRBV15; size: NA; J: TRBJ1-4; CDR3: CATSARDRGLGEKLFF; DNA: TGTGCCACCAGCGCCCGGGACAGGGGGTTAGGGGAAAAACTGTTTTTT
D: TRBD1; V: TRBV7-2; size: NA; J: TRBJ1-5; CDR3: CASSATGGTGQPQHF; DNA: TGTGCCAGCAGCGCAACAGGGGGCACCGGACAGCCCCAGCATTTT
D: TRBD2; V: TRBV4-1; size: NA; J: TRBJ2-2; CDR3: CASSQSGLAVLGELFF; DNA: TGCGCCAGCAGCCAATCGGGACTAGCAGTTCTTGGGGAGCTGTTTTTT
D: NA; V: TRBV19; size: once; J: TRBJ1-1; CDR3: CASSDRERNTEAFF; DNA: TGTGCCAGTAGTGACCGGGAAAGGAACACTGAAGCTTTCTTT
D: TRBD1; V: TRBV29-1; size: once; J: TRBJ2-7; CDR3: CSVEDRVRGFYEQYF; DNA: TGCAGCGTTGAAGATCGGGTCAGGGGGTTCTACGAGCAGTACTTC